This T cell receptor (beta chain) was observed in a study of cytomegalovirus exposure and HLA in healthy donors (dated 2017 in TCRdb). In the study overall: In an earlier analysis of approximately 500 of the donors, 250 to 350 Gb of sequence data and 90 million to 120 million unique TCR beta sequences from roughly 190 million T cells were reported. An early release covering 550 to 650 HLA-typed donors comprised approximately 300 gigabases of sequencing data and around 86 million unique TCR sequences. High-throughput TCR immunosequencing, statistical association of individual TCRs with disease status, and machine learning were combined to predict cytomegalovirus infection status. Roughly 5 DR-DQ haplotypes were handled as single units for association and clustering, since linkage in the cohort was strong. Of the 300 to 500 genotyped donors, approximately 81% were placed in the genetic ancestry cluster associated with self-reported Caucasian donors. The number of donors typed differed by locus, with roughly 620-640 for A, B, C, DRB1 and DQB1, 522 for DQA1, 600 to 610 for DPA1, and 400 to 490 for DPB1. In a later genetic analysis, genome-wide SNP genotypes for about 55% of the 666 donors were used, and that subset was treated as a discovery cohort. In addition to the first cohort of 666 subjects, a separate validation cohort of over 90 different subjects was used. Across roughly 420 genotyped donors of the cohort, an average of roughly 250,000 unique TCR beta nucleotide sequences per donor were sequenced, and 15% to 20% of those sequences were non-productive. Rather than using new phenotypic data, the later analysis identified candidate immune exposures from TCR beta sequences and from how often those sequences occurred across donors. Alongside the repertoire data, information on donor age, sex, ethnicity and CMV serostatus was compiled. To decide whether each TCR beta V gene segment behaved as functional or pseudogenic, an earlier analysis of several hundred of the donors relied on high-throughput TCR beta sequencing. Every repertoire in the discovery cohort had been generated on one and the same sequencing platform. To study patterns of TCR occurrence, a later analysis re-analyzed previously published TCR beta repertoires from around 670 donors and added high-resolution HLA genotyping. The T cell repertoires of roughly 660 subjects were profiled by immunosequencing and related to cytomegalovirus serostatus. HLA typing included class I and class II loci at four-digit resolution. The study aimed to test whether signatures of past pathogen exposure could be identified by cataloging public T cell receptors.

The cysteine opens and the phenylalanine closes a CDR3 of 15 amino acids. Only CDR3 DNA is held: 45 bases, read in frame from base 1. V lost 0 bases and J lost 5 bases; the stretch between them is 11 bases long. CDR1 SGHRS and CDR2 YFSETQ were looked up in the germline V gene. In the case of this clone: Which antigen it targets is not known. Base qualities are not provided; no much larger clone lies one nucleotide away.

The cohort consisted of hundreds of healthy bone marrow donors. Cohort members were all nominally healthy when sampled, although unrecorded immune exposures were likely present. The donor was CMV seronegative and was included in the group of under 450 seronegative cohort members. A peripheral blood sample was provided by each donor, and peripheral blood mononuclear cells were used for TCR beta sequencing. The Qiagen DNeasy Blood Extraction Kit was used to extract genomic DNA from the blood cell samples. The full study reports these points: Some IMGT-functional V segments, including TRBV6-2 and TRBV6-3, could not be told apart with the 87-base-pair reads, so those segments were excluded. Sequencing depth was assumed to be roughly uniform across donors in the presence/absence analyses, though that assumption may not hold. Compared with equally common non-associated chains, HLA-associated TCR beta chains in a later analysis were more clonally expanded and had lower generation probabilities. In a later analysis, several top co-occurrence clusters were reported to appear linked to parvovirus B19, influenza, CMV and Epstein-Barr virus. Linkage disequilibrium might explain the correlated functional status among segregating V segments, but an unknown experimental factor could not be excluded. In a later genetic analysis, a missense DCLRE1C variant was associated with V-gene and J-gene trimming of TCR beta chains, and the association was replicated in an independent cohort. Immune exposure information for the cohort was limited to CMV serostatus. Compared with the approximately 600-donor mean, donors in an Asian-associated ancestry cluster had fewer N-insertions in productive TCRs, according to a later genetic analysis. A few of the identified cytomegalovirus-associated TCR beta chains were confirmed in vitro to be specific for cytomegalovirus antigens. Broadly in line with IMGT annotations, most TCR beta V segments showed up in productive rearrangements about 90% or about 30% of the time in an earlier analysis of 450 to 600 of the donors. Because some donors lacked HLA typing at each locus, the association tests relied only on the typed subset. The sequencing pipeline was judged likely to have produced a cluster of highly shared sequence variants as a technical artifact. Strong co-occurrence of HLA alleles, especially DR and DQ, made assigning TCR associations to individual alleles difficult. Because counts were too low, roughly 17 rarely observed V segments, including chromosome 9 orphons, were left out of the earlier analysis of approximately 580 of the donors. In a later analysis, the rate of TCR association differed among HLA loci, with DRB1 alleles having the most associated TCRs and HLA-C alleles having the fewest. In this cohort, only TCR beta chains were sequenced, and detectable features were limited by the absence of alpha or paired-chain data. A later analysis found that most CMV-associated TCR beta chains appeared HLA-restricted, with HLA associations seemingly driven largely by CMV exposure. The classifier was reported to diagnose cytomegalovirus status with high specificity and sensitivity in both the original and validation cohorts. A further reported finding was that TCR beta sequences accurately predicted the HLA-A and HLA-B alleles for most subjects in the first cohort. Most TCR sequences were seen in very few donors, while some public TCRs were found in many individuals. At a false discovery rate of 0.05, a later analysis linked under 20,000 TCR beta sequences to specific HLA alleles. The authors suggested that the approach could potentially be extended to other disease states and immunological phenotypes. The study listed approximately 150 TCR beta chains as associated with cytomegalovirus.

The library was obtained by the immunoSEQ multiplex PCR assay. A mixture of 60 forward primers for TCR Vbeta segments and 13 reverse primers for TCR Jbeta segments was used in the multiplex PCR. A multiplex PCR assay on genomic DNA amplified the CDR3 region of rearranged TCR beta genes. The Illumina HiSeq System was used to sequence the amplified TCR beta libraries as 87-base-pair reads. The paper's processing steps were these. A later analysis counted about 80 million unique TCR beta chains across the 650 to 700 repertoires, and 9 million to 14 million of these chains were shared by at least two donors. Raw reads were error-corrected and collapsed into unique sequences with a nearest-neighbor algorithm that merged closely related sequences to remove PCR and sequencing errors. CDR3 sequences were aligned to IMGT reference sequences to assign V, D and J gene segments. For a sequence to be retained, at least a six-nucleotide match to both a V gene segment and a J gene segment was required. A rearrangement was called productive if the CDR3 had no stop codons and remained in frame with V and J, and every other rearrangement was called non-productive. Following IMGT convention, CDR3 was defined as the stretch from the second conserved V-encoded cysteine to the conserved J-encoded phenylalanine. The earlier analysis of 450 to 750 of the donors excluded any sequence lacking an unambiguous match to a single V gene segment. In an earlier analysis of some 590 of the donors, V segments were called functional above 56.7% productive rearrangements and were called segregating when the between-donor standard deviation exceeded 5%. A statistical classification framework was built for diagnosing cytomegalovirus status from the catalog of TCR beta chain sequences. In a later analysis, TCR nucleotide sequences were compared against IMGT/GENE-DB human TR gene sequences so that V and J genes could be assigned. The TCRdist pipeline was used in a later analysis to assign CDR3 sequences and most-parsimonious VDJ recombination scenarios. In a later analysis, every TCR beta chain was defined by the combination of its CDR3 amino acid sequence and its V-gene family, and reads without a unique V-gene family were dropped. In a later analysis, a few hundred highly shared, low-generation-probability nucleotide sequences were removed to address suspected cross-contamination and a sequencing artifact. In a later analysis, a clonal expansion index was calculated for each public chain from normalized within-repertoire ranks of inferred template counts. Generation probabilities in a later analysis came from a VDJ recombination model fitted to out-of-frame rearrangements, and those results were checked against IGoR. A later analysis scored TCR-TCR, TCR-HLA and TCR-CMV co-occurrence with hypergeometric tests, applying a repertoire-size bias correction to TCR pairs. False discovery rates were estimated in a later analysis by permuting HLA or CMV assignments 20 times. In a later analysis, co-occurring TCRs were grouped using DBSCAN, with TCRdist sequence similarity added in when clustering inside HLA-allele-positive subsets. Repertoires with fewer than 30,000 or more than 120,000 public chains, plus five repertoires with anomalous nucleotide sharing, were excluded from co-occurrence clustering. TCRdb obtained this table from immuneACCESS and retained in-frame rearrangements with V and J assigned. These tables miss some clones; where compared with another copy, unresolved V genes account for less than half of the shortfall, and the remainder is unexplained. The V and J calls and clone size are taken from that table; D and trimming were inferred from the DNA. The sample yields 160,000 or so clones; 70% to 85% were counted once. Approximately 2% of the sample belongs to the ten largest clones.

This chain is built from TRBV5-1 and TRBJ2-2; a tentative D call is TRBD2 (6 bases match). Input material: PBMCs. This clonotype was sampled from a middle-aged man in good health and CMV-seronegative. The DNA is as follows: TGCGCCAGCAGCTTGGCCGCTAGCGTGACCGGGGAGCTGTTTTTT. It translates to CASSLAASVTGELFF.